A selection of T cell receptor beta chains follows, all from one sample in a study of CD8+CD57+ T cells in acquired aplastic anemia. Via MiXCR, TCRdb re-called the reads, giving one row per CDR3 protein. The data hold 450,000 to 550,000 distinct CDR3 sequences, with around 30% observed a single time. The material sequenced was sorted CD4+, CD8+, or CD8+CD57+ T cells (not recorded which) from PBMCs. These receptors were obtained from a human donor with aplastic anemia. Both conserved end residues are part of each CDR3. A D gene is named only where the DNA matches it firmly. Size is omitted from some rows. Given values are once, few, many or a class for expanded clones.

TRBJ1-6 | TRBV5-8 | . | many | TGTGCCAGCAGCTTGGCCCCGACAGGAGATTCACCCCTCCACTTT | CASSLAPTGDSPLHF
TRBJ1-2 | TRBV7-6 | TRBD1 | . | TGTGCCAGCAGCCTAGGACAGGGGGCGAACACCTTC | CASSLGQGANTF
TRBJ1-1 | TRBV7-9 | . | . | TGTGCCAGCAGCTCCGGGACACAAGAAGCTTTCTTT | CASSSGTQEAFF
TRBJ2-5 | TRBV29-1 | TRBD1 | . | TGCAGCTCCAGGGACAGGCAAGAGACCCAGTACTTC | CSSRDRQETQYF
TRBJ1-2 | TRBV29-1 | TRBD1 | . | TGCAGCGCCGGGACAGAGGAGCGTTTTAACTATGGCTACACCTTC | CSAGTEERFNYGYTF
TRBJ2-2 | TRBV24-1 | . | . | TGTGCCAGCACCCTCGGGGGCAGGAGTAACACCGGGGAGCTGTTTTTT | CASTLGGRSNTGELFF
TRBJ1-2 | TRBV12-3/TRBV12-4 | . | . | TGTGCCAGCAGTTTTCTATTCTCCTCCCGATCCCGGGGCTACACCTTC | CASSFLFSSRSRGYTF
TRBJ1-5 | TRBV15 | TRBD1 | . | TGTGCCACCAGCAGAGTGGGGACAGTTTCCTACGAGCATTTT | CATSRVGTVSYEHF
TRBJ1-1 | TRBV10-2 | . | . | TGCGCCAGCAGTGAGTTACGACTGGGGGGTGATGAAGCTTTCTTT | CASSELRLGGDEAFF
TRBJ2-7 | TRBV10-3 | . | . | TGTGCCACTCAACGTGGGGGTTTGAACGAGCAGTACTTC | CATQRGGLNEQYF
TRBJ1-1 | TRBV20-1 | . | few | TGCAGTGCTAGGACCCCGAACACTGAAGCTTTCTTT | CSARTPNTEAFF
TRBJ2-3 | TRBV9 | . | . | TGTGCCAGCAGCGTAGACCTTGATGACAGCACAGATACGCAGTATTTT | CASSVDLDDSTDTQYF
TRBJ2-7 | TRBV19 | . | many | TGTGCCAGTAGTATAACCCAGAACTACGAGCAGTACTTC | CASSITQNYEQYF
TRBJ2-3 | TRBV5-1 | TRBD2 | . | TGCGCCAGCAGCTTCGGACTAGAGACTAGCACAGATACGCAGTGTTTT | CASSFGLETSTDTQCF
TRBJ2-3 | TRBV2 | TRBD2 | . | TGTGCCAGCAGTGAGGGTATAGCGGGAGCTAGCACAGATACGCAGTATTTT | CASSEGIAGASTDTQYF
TRBJ1-1 | TRBV19 | TRBD1 | . | TGTGCCAGTAGTATACGGACAGGGGCAGAAGCTTTCTTT | CASSIRTGAEAFF
TRBJ1-2 | TRBV4-2 | . | many | TGTGCCAGCAGCCAAGATCTTGGCGAAGGCTACACCTTC | CASSQDLGEGYTF
TRBJ2-7 | TRBV5-1 | . | few | TGCGCCAGCAGCCCGGTTTTGGGTTTATCCTCCTACGAGCAGTACTTC | CASSPVLGLSSYEQYF
TRBJ1-2 | TRBV6-5 | . | . | TGTGCCAGCAGTTCCGGGATGGCATTTGGCTACACCTTC | CASSSGMAFGYTF
TRBJ2-1 | TRBV29-1 | TRBD2 | many | TGCAGCGTTGTCAGCGGGAGGAGGGATGAGCAGTTCTTC | CSVVSGRRDEQFF
TRBJ2-1 | TRBV5-1 | TRBD2 | few | TGCGCCAGCAGCCCTCTGGCGGGAGGGCCCCCTGAGCAGTTCTTC | CASSPLAGGPPEQFF
TRBJ1-2 | TRBV4-1 | . | . | TGCGCCAGCAGCCAAGAGGTGTTCTATGGCTACACCTTC | CASSQEVFYGYTF
TRBJ2-1 | TRBV4-3 | TRBD2 | . | TGCGCCAGCAGCCAACGGACTAGCGGGTACAATGAGCAGTTCTTC | CASSQRTSGYNEQFF
TRBJ2-3 | TRBV20-1 | TRBD2 | . | TGCAGTGCTAGCTCGTGGCTAGCGGGAAGCACAGATACGCAGTATTTT | CSASSWLAGSTDTQYF
TRBJ1-2 | TRBV7-9 | . | many | TGTGCCAGCAGCAAAAGAACCAGTGGCTACACCTTC | CASSKRTSGYTF
TRBJ1-2 | TRBV28 | . | . | TGTGCCAGCACTAGGAACTGGAGGGGAGGAGGGGGCTACACCTTC | CASTRNWRGGGGYTF
TRBJ1-5 | TRBV20-1 | . | . | TGCAGTGCTAGAGATCGGGGGGCCAGAGAGCAGCCCCAGCATTTT | CSARDRGAREQPQHF
TRBJ1-1 | TRBV5-1 | . | few | TGCGCCAGCAGCTTGGTTGGAGTCATGAACACTGAAGCTTTCTTT | CASSLVGVMNTEAFF
TRBJ2-5 | TRBV2 | . | many | TGTGCCAGCAGTGAAGCGCTTGTCAGGGGAAGGGAGACCCAGTACTTC | CASSEALVRGRETQYF
TRBJ1-4 | TRBV11-2 | . | . | TGTGCCAGCAGCTTATCCAGTCCTGCAACTAATGAAAAACTGTTTTTT | CASSLSSPATNEKLFF
TRBJ2-3 | TRBV3-1 | TRBD1 | few | TGTGCCGGCAGCCACCTTCCGGGACAGGGGGCTAGCACAGATACGCAGTATTTT | CAGSHLPGQGASTDTQYF
TRBJ1-1 | TRBV20-1 | . | once | TGCAGCCCCGGACAAACCCCCGCGATCACTGAAGCTTTCTTT | CSPGQTPAITEAFF
TRBJ1-3 | TRBV13 | . | few | TGTGCCAGCAGCAGAACAAGCTCTGGAAACACCATATATTTT | CASSRTSSGNTIYF
TRBJ1-2 | TRBV24-1 | . | many | TGTGCCACCAGTGATTCAGGCTACTATGGCTACACCTTC | CATSDSGYYGYTF
TRBJ2-6 | TRBV19 | . | many | TGTGCCAGTAGTATAAAGAACGGGGGGACAGGGGCCAACGTCCTGACTTTC | CASSIKNGGTGANVLTF
TRBJ1-5 | TRBV12-3/TRBV12-4 | TRBD1 | many | TGTGCCAGCAGAACAGGGGAGGGTCAGCCCCAGCATTTT | CASRTGEGQPQHF
TRBJ2-7 | TRBV6-1 | . | . | TGTGCCAGCAGTACACCGAAGCCTTCGGGGTACGAGCAGTACTTC | CASSTPKPSGYEQYF
TRBJ1-1 | TRBV5-1 | . | few | TGCGCCAGCAGCCGTTTGGGGTTGGGCACTGAAGCTTTCTTT | CASSRLGLGTEAFF
TRBJ2-7 | TRBV7-9 | . | many | TGTGCCAGCACCCGAAACGGTGAAAGCTCCTACGAGCAGTACTTC | CASTRNGESSYEQYF
TRBJ2-5 | TRBV13 | . | few | TGTGCCAGCAGCAAGAGGCAAGAGACCCAGTACTTC | CASSKRQETQYF
TRBJ2-1 | TRBV6-5 | TRBD2 | . | TGTGCCAGCAGTTACCAGGGAGGGGAGGATGAGCAGTTCTTC | CASSYQGGEDEQFF
TRBJ1-1 | TRBV2 | TRBD1 | few | TGTGCCAGCAGTGGGGACAGAGTCGGGAACACTGGAGCTTTCTTT | CASSGDRVGNTGAFF
TRBJ1-4 | TRBV2 | TRBD1 | many | TGTGCCAGCACTTCGGGACAGTTGGGGGAAAAACTGTTTTTT | CASTSGQLGEKLFF
TRBJ1-6 | TRBV10-1 | TRBD1 | . | TGTGCCAGCAGGGGGGTAGTAGATTCACCCCTCCACTTT | CASRGVVDSPLHF
TRBJ1-2 | TRBV29-1 | TRBD1 | . | TGCAGCGCGGGACAGGGTAGTGCCTATGGCTACACCTTC | CSAGQGSAYGYTF
TRBJ2-5 | TRBV5-5 | TRBD1 | . | TGTGCCAGCAGCCCCGGACAGGGGGGAGAGACCCAGTACTTC | CASSPGQGGETQYF
TRBJ1-2 | TRBV20-1 | . | few | TGCAGTGCTAGAGAGAATTTGTACGGAGGCTACACCTTC | CSARENLYGGYTF
TRBJ1-2 | TRBV13 | TRBD1 | few | TGTGCCAGCAGCTTAGCAGCGGGACAGGGGTCTCTTGGCTACACCTTC | CASSLAAGQGSLGYTF
TRBJ1-2 | TRBV5-6 | TRBD1 | . | TGTGCCAGCAGTCCAGCGGCCACAGGGGTGAATGGCCACACCTTC | CASSPAATGVNGHTF
TRBJ1-2 | TRBV15 | . | many | TGTGCCACCGGGTACGGGACTGCTGCTAACTATGGCTACACCTTC | CATGYGTAANYGYTF
TRBJ2-1 | TRBV5-6 | TRBD2 | . | TGTGCCAGCAGCTTAGCGGGGGGGCGGGATGAGCAGTTCTTC | CASSLAGGRDEQFF
TRBJ2-3 | TRBV24-1 | . | many | TGTGCCACCAGTCCATCCACGGGGGTAGATACGCAGTATTTT | CATSPSTGVDTQYF